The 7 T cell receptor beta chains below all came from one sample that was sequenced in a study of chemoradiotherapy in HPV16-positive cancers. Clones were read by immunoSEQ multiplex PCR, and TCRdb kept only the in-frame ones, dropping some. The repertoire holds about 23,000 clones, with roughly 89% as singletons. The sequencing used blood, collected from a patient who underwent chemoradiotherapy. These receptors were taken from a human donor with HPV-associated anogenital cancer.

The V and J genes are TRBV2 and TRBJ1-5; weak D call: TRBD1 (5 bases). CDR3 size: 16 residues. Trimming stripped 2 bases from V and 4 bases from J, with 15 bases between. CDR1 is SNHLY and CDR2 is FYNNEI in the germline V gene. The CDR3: CASSELGQEINQPQHF. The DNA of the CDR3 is TGTGCCAGCAGTGAATTGGGGCAGGAAATTAATCAGCCCCAGCATTTT.

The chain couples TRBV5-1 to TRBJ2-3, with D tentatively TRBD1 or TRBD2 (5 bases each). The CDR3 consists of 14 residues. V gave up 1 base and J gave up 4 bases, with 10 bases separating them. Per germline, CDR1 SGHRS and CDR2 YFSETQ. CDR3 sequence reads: CASSLYGDADTQYF. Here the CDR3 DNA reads TGCGCCAGCAGCTTGTACGGGGACGCAGATACGCAGTATTTT.

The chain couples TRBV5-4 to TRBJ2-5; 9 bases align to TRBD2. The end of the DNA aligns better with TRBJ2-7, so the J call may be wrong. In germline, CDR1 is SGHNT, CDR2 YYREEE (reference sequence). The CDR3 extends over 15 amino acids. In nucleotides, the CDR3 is TGTGCCAGCAGCCTATACGGGACTAGCCGGGGCGAGCAGTACTTC. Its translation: CASSLYGTSRGEQYF.

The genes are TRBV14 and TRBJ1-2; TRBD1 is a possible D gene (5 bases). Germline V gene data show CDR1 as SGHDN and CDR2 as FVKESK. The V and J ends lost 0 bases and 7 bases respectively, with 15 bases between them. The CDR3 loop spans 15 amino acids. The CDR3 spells CASSQDPGVPSGYTF. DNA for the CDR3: TGTGCCAGCAGCCAAGATCCGGGGGTCCCCTCTGGCTACACCTTC. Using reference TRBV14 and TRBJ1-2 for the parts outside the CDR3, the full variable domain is EAGVTQFPSHSVIEKGQTVTLRCDPISGHDNLYWYRRVMGKEIKFLLHFVKESKQDESGMPNNRFLAERTGGTYSTLKVQPAELEDSGVYFCASSQDPGVPSGYTFGSGTRLTVV.

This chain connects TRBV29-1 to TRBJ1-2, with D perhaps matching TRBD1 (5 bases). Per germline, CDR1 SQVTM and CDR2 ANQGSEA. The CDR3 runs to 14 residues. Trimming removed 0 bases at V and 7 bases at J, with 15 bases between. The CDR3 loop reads CSVEDTGGLGGYTF. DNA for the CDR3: TGCAGCGTTGAAGATACGGGGGGTTTAGGTGGCTACACCTTC.

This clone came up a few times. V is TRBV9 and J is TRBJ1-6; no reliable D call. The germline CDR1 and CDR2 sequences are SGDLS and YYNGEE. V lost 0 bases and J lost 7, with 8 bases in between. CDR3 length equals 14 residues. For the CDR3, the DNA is TGTGCCAGCAGCGTAGAACAGAAGAATTCACCCCTCCACTTT. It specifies CASSVEQKNSPLHF. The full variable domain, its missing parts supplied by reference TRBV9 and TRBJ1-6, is DSGVTQTPKHLITATGQRVTLRCSPRSGDLSVYWYQQSLDQGLQFLIQYYNGEERAKGNILERFSAQQFPDLHSELNLSSLELGDSALYFCASSVEQKNSPLHFGNGTRLTVT.

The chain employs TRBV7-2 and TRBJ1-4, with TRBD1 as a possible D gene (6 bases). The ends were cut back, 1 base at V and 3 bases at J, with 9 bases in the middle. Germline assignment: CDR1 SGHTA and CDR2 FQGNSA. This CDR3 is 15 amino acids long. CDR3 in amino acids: CASSLVTGPNEKLFF. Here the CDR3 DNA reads TGTGCCAGCAGCTTAGTAACAGGGCCTAATGAAAAACTGTTTTTT.